This T cell receptor (beta chain) was profiled in a study of blood T cell repertoires in COVID-19 (TCRdb year 2020). About the full investigation: Collaborator samples came from the United States, Italy and Spain and covered acute and convalescent phases of COVID-19. HLA class I and class II types, where available, came from metadata supplied by the sample provider rather than from assay-based typing. The repertoires were released in a freely available public database meant as a resource for research on the immune response to SARS-CoV-2. The dataset comprised deeply sampled blood TCRbeta repertoires from subjects exposed to, actively infected with, or recovered from COVID-19. The samples were drawn from two sources: the first 160 participants of the ongoing ImmuneRACE study, and 1,000 to 1,500 subjects contributed by 6 global collaborators. The material from the prospective study consisted of cDNA or gDNA derived from T cells, B-cell-depleted T cells, or PBMCs. Sample metadata almost always included a de-identified subject ID, COVID-19 status, age in years and sex.

What the work shows at the level of the full study, not this receptor alone: How much clinical and demographic metadata was included differed by source and by participant, and the metadata was provided uncurated.

To note about this clone: Its antigen is currently not known. There are no base qualities to consult, and no much larger clone falls within one base.

Collaborating institutions collected whole blood in K2EDTA tubes following their own protocols. For TCRbeta analysis, collaborator samples were shipped as frozen whole blood, as isolated PBMCs, or as DNA extracted from either sample type. Measured from the cysteine to the phenylalanine, the CDR3 is 15 residues long. CDR3 DNA is the only sequence kept; it has 45 bases, read in frame from the first base. Via the germline V gene (reference sequence), CDR1 is LGHDT and CDR2 YNNKEL. For this chain, trimming is 4 bases at the V end and 4 bases at the J end, and the number of junction bases without a gene match is 7. TCRbeta CDR3 regions were amplified from genomic DNA using the immunoSEQ Assay, a bias-controlled multiplex PCR. Under the source paper's analysis protocol: The number of nucleated cells in each sample was estimated by amplification of reference gene primers within the assay. Sequence reads were collapsed and filtered to measure the absolute abundance of every unique TCRbeta CDR3 rearrangement. For each sample, productive Simpson clonality was calculated as the square root of Simpson's diversity index over productive rearrangements. TCRdb provides this immuneACCESS table in a form limited to in-frame rearrangements. Some clones are lacking; in checked studies, under half of them reflect an unresolved V gene, and why the rest are absent is not known. That table supplies the V and J calls and clone size; D and trimming were determined from the DNA. This sample lists 200,000 to 250,000 clones; over 60% were detected once. The top ten clonotypes cover 4.5% to 7% of the sample.

The sample consisted of peripheral blood. This receptor was obtained from a woman aged 65 to 85 with acute or convalescent COVID-19. The chain employs TRBV3-1 (or the pseudogene TRBV3-2) and TRBJ2-1; 7 nucleotides in the junction match TRBD1. This receptor has the CDR3 CASSPGTDPYNEQFF. The nucleotide sequence is TGTGCCAGCAGCCCCGGGACAGACCCTTACAATGAGCAGTTCTTC.